This is a list of T cell receptor beta chains from one sample in a study of T cell changes during pregnancy in multiple sclerosis. Sequencing used immunoSEQ multiplex PCR; TCRdb keeps in-frame clones, though not all of them. Of 60,000 to 75,000 clones listed, roughly 92% were seen once; the top ten hold roughly 2.1%. The specimen comprised peripheral blood, sampled in the second trimester of pregnancy. The origin of the receptors is a female donor with multiple sclerosis, enrolled in a pregnancy study. Both conserved end residues are part of each CDR3. The order of the fields is CDR3 protein, CDR3 DNA, V gene, J gene, D gene. A D gene is named only where the DNA matches it firmly.

CASSFGGTSLTGELFF	TGTGCCAGCAGCTTTGGCGGGACTAGCCTCACCGGGGAGCTGTTTTTT	TRBV5-6	TRBJ2-2	TRBD2
CASSYGGTSGRVAAEQFF	TGCGCCAGCAGCTACGGGGGGACTAGCGGGAGGGTAGCGGCTGAGCAGTTCTTC	TRBV5-1	TRBJ2-1	TRBD2
CASSVGGTSDPYEQYF	TGTGCCAGCAGCGTAGGTGGAACTAGCGATCCCTACGAGCAGTACTTC	TRBV9	TRBJ2-7	TRBD2
CASSPLIDGEQYF	TGTGCCAGCTCACCATTAATAGACGGGGAGCAGTACTTC	TRBV18	TRBJ2-7	-
CASGTGPQGNIQYF	TGTGCCAGCGGAACCGGGCCTCAGGGAAACATTCAGTACTTC	TRBV7-9	TRBJ2-4	-
CASSWRTESYEQYF	TGTGCCAGCAGCTGGAGGACGGAATCCTACGAGCAGTACTTC	TRBV5-5	TRBJ2-7	-
CASSAQGPTREQYF	TGTGCCAGCAGTGCGCAGGGGCCCACCAGGGAGCAGTACTTC	TRBV2	TRBJ2-7	-
CASSLAVGHLMNTEAFF	TGTGCCAGCAGCTTAGCGGTTGGCCACCTGATGAACACTGAAGCTTTCTTT	TRBV7-2	TRBJ1-1	-
CATQKQGSFSTDTQYF	TGTGCCACACAGAAACAGGGTTCATTTAGCACAGATACGCAGTATTTT	TRBV5-4	TRBJ2-3	-
CASSVGGGFAEAFF	TGTGCCAGCAGCGTAGGTGGAGGGTTCGCTGAAGCTTTCTTT	TRBV9	TRBJ1-1	-